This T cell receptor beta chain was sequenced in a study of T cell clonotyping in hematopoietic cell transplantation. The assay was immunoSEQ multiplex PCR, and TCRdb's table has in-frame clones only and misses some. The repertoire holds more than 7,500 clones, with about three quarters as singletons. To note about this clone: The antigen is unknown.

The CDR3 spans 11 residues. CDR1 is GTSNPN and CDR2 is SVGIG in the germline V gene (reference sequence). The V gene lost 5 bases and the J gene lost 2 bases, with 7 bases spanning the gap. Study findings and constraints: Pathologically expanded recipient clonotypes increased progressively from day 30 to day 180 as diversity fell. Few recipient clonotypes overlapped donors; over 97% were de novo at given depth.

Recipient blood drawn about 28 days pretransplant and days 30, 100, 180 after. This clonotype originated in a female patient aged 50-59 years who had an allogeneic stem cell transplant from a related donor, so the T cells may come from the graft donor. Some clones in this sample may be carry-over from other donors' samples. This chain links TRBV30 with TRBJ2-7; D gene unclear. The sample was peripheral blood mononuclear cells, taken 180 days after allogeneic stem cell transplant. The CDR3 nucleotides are TGTGCCTGGTCTGGGACCTACGAGCAGTACTTC. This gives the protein CAWSGTYEQYF.